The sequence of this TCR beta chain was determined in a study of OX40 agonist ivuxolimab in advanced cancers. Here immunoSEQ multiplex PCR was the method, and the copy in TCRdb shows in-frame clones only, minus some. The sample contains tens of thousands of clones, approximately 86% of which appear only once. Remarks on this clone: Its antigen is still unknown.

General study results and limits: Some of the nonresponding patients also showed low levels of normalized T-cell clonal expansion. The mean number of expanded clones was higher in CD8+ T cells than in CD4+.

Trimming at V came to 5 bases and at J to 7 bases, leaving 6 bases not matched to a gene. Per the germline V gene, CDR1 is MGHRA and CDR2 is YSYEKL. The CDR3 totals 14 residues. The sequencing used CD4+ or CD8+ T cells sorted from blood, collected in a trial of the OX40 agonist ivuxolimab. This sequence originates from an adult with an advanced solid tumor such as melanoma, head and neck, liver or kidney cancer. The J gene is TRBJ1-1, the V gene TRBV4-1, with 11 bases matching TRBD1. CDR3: CASSYRDRGNEAFF. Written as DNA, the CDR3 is TGCGCCAGCAGCTACCGGGACAGGGGGAATGAAGCTTTCTTT.